These 30 T cell receptor beta chains came from one sample sequenced in a study of T-cell memory formation after mild COVID-19. TCRdb passed the 5' RACE reads through MiXCR, listing each CDR3 protein once. Of approximately 300,000 distinct CDR3 sequences in the sample, 15% to 20% were seen once. The sequenced material came from PBMCs or a T cell subset sorted from them (not recorded which). The receptors were sampled from a man aged 18 to 35 who had mild COVID-19 (a few samples of this study predate the infection). Cell type and time point are not known.

This clonotype came up once. This sequence joins TRBV5-1 and TRBJ2-1; TRBD1 might be the D (6 bases). Germline V CDR1 and CDR2: SGHRS, YFSETQ. V was trimmed by 1 base and J by 6 bases, leaving 14 bases between them. The CDR3 runs to 15 residues. The CDR3 spells CASSLNPGAVNEQFF. The CDR3 coding sequence is TGCGCCAGCAGCTTGAACCCAGGGGCGGTCAATGAGCAGTTCTTC.

This clonotype was picked up a small number of times. The chain recombines TRBV5-6 with TRBJ2-7; 7 bases align to TRBD2. Germline V gives CDR1 SGHDT, CDR2 YYEEEE. CDR3 length: 14 amino acids. J was trimmed by 1 base and V by 3 bases; bases with no gene match: 4. The CDR3 DNA follows: TGTGCCAGCAGCTACCCCGGGGGGTCCTACGAGCAGTACGTC. Amino acids: CASSYPGGSYEQYV.

The chain carries TRBV6-5 and TRBJ2-1, with D tentatively TRBD2 (5 bases). CDR1 is MNHEY and CDR2 is SVGAGI in the germline V gene. The CDR3 covers 15 residues. V was trimmed by 3 bases and J by 4 bases, leaving 13 bases between them. CDR3 amino acids: CASSYELARYNEQFF. For the CDR3, the DNA is TGTGCCAGCAGTTATGAGCTAGCAAGGTACAATGAGCAGTTCTTC.

The chain combines TRBV7-2 with TRBJ2-3; 8 nucleotides line up with TRBD1. The CDR3 has 15 residues. The trim removed 5 bases at V and 5 bases at J, leaving 9 bases unmatched. Germline CDR1 SGHTA, CDR2 FQGNSA. CDR3 DNA sequence: TGTGCCAGCAGCAATCGACAGGGGAACGTAGATACGCAGTATTTT. Amino acids: CASSNRQGNVDTQYF.

This clonotype came up a few times. CDR3 sequence: CASSQRPVRTDTQYF. CDR3 in DNA: TGTGCCAGCAGCCAGCGACCCGTCCGCACAGATACGCAGTATTTT. The chain links TRBV14 to TRBJ2-3; no clear D gene. Germline V lookup: CDR1 SGHDN, CDR2 FVKESK. The germline V and J ends were trimmed by 3 bases and 1 base, with 11 bases remaining between them. The CDR3 has 15 residues. Drawing the rest from reference TRBV14 and TRBJ2-3, the complete variable domain is EAGVTQFPSHSVIEKGQTVTLRCDPISGHDNLYWYRRVMGKEIKFLLHFVKESKQDESGMPNNRFLAERTGGTYSTLKVQPAELEDSGVYFCASSQRPVRTDTQYFGPGTRLTVL.

This clonotype has only a few counts. The CDR3 spells CASHSATGETQYF. DNA of the CDR3: TGTGCCAGTCATAGCGCAACAGGGGAGACCCAGTACTTC. The V call is TRBV2, the J call TRBJ2-5, with D maybe TRBD1 (6 bases). Trimming took 9 bases from V and 5 from J, leaving 16 bases between them. CDR3 size: 13 residues. Germline CDR1 is SNHLY and CDR2 is FYNNEI. The full variable domain, completed using reference TRBV2 and TRBJ2-5, is EPEVTQTPSHQVTQMGQEVILRCVPISNHLYFYWYRQILGQKVEFLVSFYNNEISEKSEIFDDQFSVERPDGSNFTLKIRSTKLEDSAMYFCASHSATGETQYFGPGTRLLVL.

Remarks on this clonotype: This sequence may be a read error, since a much larger clone differs from it by one base. The rearrangement links TRBV5-1 to TRBJ1-6; no firm D call. V was pared by 4 bases and J by 9 bases, with 20 bases between. Germline-derived CDR1 and CDR2 are SGHRS and YFSETQ. This CDR3 region has 16 residues. The chain's CDR3 is CASSVVGAGSISPLHF. DNA for the CDR3: TGCGCCAGCAGCGTGGTAGGTGCAGGTAGCATTTCACCCCTCCACTTT.

CDR3 protein: CASSYWTSGSYEQYF. The CDR3 region has the DNA TGTGCCAGCAGTTACTGGACTAGCGGGTCCTACGAGCAGTACTTC. This rearrangement joins TRBV6-5 to TRBJ2-7, with 11 bases that match TRBD2. The CDR3 extends over 15 amino acids. Looked up from germline, CDR1 is MNHEY and CDR2 is SVGAGI. V shed 1 base, J shed 1 base, and the junction held 0 bases outside the gene matches.

This clonotype was detected only a few times. The genes are TRBV7-2 and TRBJ2-6; D is uncertain. Per germline, CDR1 SGHTA and CDR2 FQGNSA. The CDR3 spans 14 residues. The V and J ends lost 8 bases and 2 bases respectively, with 10 bases between them. As DNA, the CDR3 is TGTGCCAGCGCCCGGCCCCCTGGGGCCAACGTCCTGACTTTC. It yields the protein CASARPPGANVLTF.

This clonotype was counted once. The chain has TRBV5-1 and TRBJ2-3, with 7 bases identical to TRBD2. The CDR3 consists of 16 residues. Germline values: CDR1 SGHRS, CDR2 YFSETQ. V lost 2 bases and J lost 6; bases outside the gene matches: 12. The CDR3 protein is CASSFSGASPGDTQYF. The CDR3 DNA sequence: TGCGCCAGCAGCTTCAGCGGGGCGTCCCCCGGGGATACGCAGTATTTT.

This clonotype was observed a handful of times. The gene calls are TRBV19 and TRBJ1-1, with TRBD1 matching over 8 bases. Germline V lookup: CDR1 LNHDA, CDR2 SQIVND (reference sequence). Trimming took 1 base from V and 1 from J; bases not matched to a gene: 5. The CDR3 extends over 16 amino acids. The CDR3 DNA is TGTGCCAGTAGTATAGGCCGGGACAGGACGAACACTGAAGCTTTCTTT. Encoded protein: CASSIGRDRTNTEAFF.

This clonotype has ten or more counts. V gene TRBV11-2 combines with J gene TRBJ1-2; no firm D call. This CDR3 has 14 residues. Trimming stripped 1 base from V and 3 bases from J, with 9 bases between. Germline CDR1 and CDR2: SGHAT and FQNNGV. The CDR3 loop is CASSLGTAHYGYTF. CDR3 coding DNA: TGTGCCAGCAGCTTAGGAACCGCTCACTATGGCTACACCTTC. The full variable domain, rest sourced from reference TRBV11-2 and TRBJ1-2, is EAGVAQSPRYKIIEKRQSVAFWCNPISGHATLYWYQQILGQGPKLLIQFQNNGVVDDSQLPKDRFSAERLKGVDSTLKIQPAKLEDSAVYLCASSLGTAHYGYTFGSGTRLTVV.

In its sample, this clonotype was seen a few times. This rearrangement joins TRBV20-1 to TRBJ1-1, with no clear D. The germline V gene encodes CDR1 DFQATT and CDR2 SNEGSKA (reference sequence). V lost 3 bases and J 6 bases, leaving 14 bases between the germline ends. This CDR3 comprises 13 residues. CDR3 region: CSASRGRVPEAFF. The CDR3, as DNA: TGCAGTGCTAGTCGTGGAAGGGTCCCTGAAGCTTTCTTT.

The chain recombines TRBV4-1 with TRBJ2-5, with D hard to call. Germline V lookup: CDR1 MGHRA, CDR2 YSYEKL. This CDR3 is 15 amino acids long. Trimming cost V 0 bases and J 4 bases, with 12 bases left between them. The CDR3 sequence: CASSQDRRRAETQYF. CDR3 DNA sequence: TGCGCCAGCAGCCAAGATCGTCGTAGGGCAGAGACCCAGTACTTC.

This clonotype was observed many times. The DNA for the CDR3 is TGTGCCAGCACCCCCTGGAAGGGGAACACTGAAGCTTTCTTT. Translating gives CASTPWKGNTEAFF. This sequence joins TRBV7-2 and TRBJ1-1; no reliable D call. The V gene lost 7 bases and the J gene lost 1 base, with 13 bases spanning the gap. The CDR3 runs 14 residues. Germline-derived CDR1 and CDR2 are SGHTA and FQGNSA.

The chain combines TRBV24-1 with TRBJ2-7; TRBD2 agrees at 7 bases. The CDR3 loop spans 17 amino acids. The junction had 11 bases not matched to a gene; V was cut back by 4 bases and J by 0 bases. CDR1 and CDR2 (germline): KGHDR, SFDVKD. This chain's CDR3 is CATSEDREAEYSYEQYF. The CDR3 DNA is TGTGCCACCAGTGAGGATCGGGAGGCAGAGTACTCCTACGAGCAGTACTTC.

This clonotype was observed a few times. The chain is built from TRBV19 and TRBJ2-1; D is uncertain. Germline lookup yields CDR1 LNHDA and CDR2 SQIVND (reference sequence). V lost 1 base to trimming and J lost 0 bases, with 7 bases between them. The CDR3 spans 15 residues. CDR3 sequence (DNA): TGTGCCAGTAGTATAGCCTTCAGCTCCTACAATGAGCAGTTCTTC. Its translation is CASSIAFSSYNEQFF.

This clonotype has a handful of counts. The V call is TRBV6-4, the J call TRBJ2-2; D gene uncertain. V was pared by 5 bases and J by 4 bases, with 11 bases between. CDR3 length: 14 residues. CDR1 and CDR2 (germline): MRHNA, SNTAGT. The CDR3 bases are TGTGCCAGCAGTCCCGTGTGGGGCACCGGGGAGCTGTTTTTT. This gives the protein CASSPVWGTGELFF.

This clonotype turned up a few times. The chain uses TRBV7-8 and TRBJ2-1; D remains ambiguous. Germline V gives CDR1 SGHVS, CDR2 FQNEAQ. The CDR3 is 15 amino acids. V lost 1 base and J 2 bases, leaving 9 bases between the germline ends. CDR3 sequence reads: CASSLEPAAYNEQFF. The CDR3 DNA is TGTGCCAGCAGCTTAGAACCAGCCGCCTACAATGAGCAGTTCTTC.

This clonotype came up a few times. The V call is TRBV4-3, the J call TRBJ2-2; the match to TRBD2 covers 15 bases. Germline CDR1 reads LGHNA; CDR2 reads YSLEER. The CDR3 length is 16 residues. Trimming cost V 6 bases and J 6 bases; bases outside gene matches: 5. CDR3: CASRRGLAGGSGELFF. The CDR3 region has the DNA TGCGCCAGCAGACGCGGACTAGCGGGGGGGTCCGGGGAGCTGTTTTTT.

The genes are TRBV6-2 or TRBV6-3 and TRBJ2-6; a weak D match, TRBD2 (5 bases). Deletions cut 6 bases from V and 4 bases from J, with 10 bases between. The CDR3 is made up of 14 amino acids. From germline, CDR1 is MNHEY and CDR2 SVGEGT. In DNA, the CDR3 is TGTGCCAGCAGCGCAGGACTCGGGGCCAACGTCCTGACTTTC. This gives the protein CASSAGLGANVLTF.

The rearrangement links TRBV12-3 or TRBV12-4 to TRBJ1-5, with D unresolved. CDR3 length equals 14 residues. The V end was cut by 0 bases, the J end by 6 bases, with 9 bases between. Here the CDR3 reads CASSLAASGQPQHF. Written as DNA, the CDR3 is TGTGCCAGCAGTTTAGCGGCGTCCGGTCAGCCCCAGCATTTT.

Written as DNA, the CDR3 is TGTGCCAGCAGCTTAGCTCTTGCCGATGGCTACACCTTC. Amino acid sequence: CASSLALADGYTF. The chain uses TRBV7-9 and TRBJ1-2; D remains ambiguous. The V gene's germline CDR1 is SEHNR and CDR2 FQNEAQ (reference sequence). V lost 0 bases to trimming and J lost 6 bases, with 8 bases between them. The CDR3 has 13 amino acids.

This clonotype was detected a few times. This rearrangement joins TRBV9 to TRBJ1-1, with D uncertain. Trimming shortened V by 4 bases and J by 3 bases, and 13 bases separated the two germline ends. This CDR3 has 14 amino acids. Germline CDR1 SGDLS, CDR2 YYNGEE. CDR3 region: CASSLQTVYTEAFF. For the CDR3, the DNA is TGTGCCAGCAGCCTCCAAACAGTGTACACTGAAGCTTTCTTT. Full variable domain (missing parts from reference TRBV9 and TRBJ1-1): DSGVTQTPKHLITATGQRVTLRCSPRSGDLSVYWYQQSLDQGLQFLIQYYNGEERAKGNILERFSAQQFPDLHSELNLSSLELGDSALYFCASSLQTVYTEAFFGQGTRLTVV.

This clonotype showed up many times. V usage is TRBV7-9 and J usage is TRBJ1-2, with a possible D match to TRBD1 (5 bases). The V gene's germline CDR1 is SEHNR and CDR2 FQNEAQ (reference sequence). V lost 0 bases, J lost 8 bases, and 7 bases lay in between. The length of the CDR3 is 12 residues. Written as DNA, the CDR3 is TGTGCCAGCAGCTTAGCGAGGGGAGGCTACACCTTC. This translates into CASSLARGGYTF.

This chain links TRBV28 with TRBJ1-2; D is possibly TRBD1 (6 bases). Trimming took off 4 bases at V and 5 bases at J, with 14 bases between the two ends. The CDR3 loop spans 14 amino acids. Germline loops: CDR1 MDHEN, CDR2 SYDVKM. This CDR3 reads CASSSGGRTYGYTF. CDR3 nucleotides: TGTGCCAGCAGTTCGGGGGGCAGAACTTATGGCTACACCTTC.

This clonotype showed up just a few times. The chain carries TRBV6-6 and TRBJ2-5; 14 positions match TRBD2. Trimming cost V 2 bases and J 1 base; bases outside gene matches: 9. The length of the CDR3 is 19 residues. Germline V gene sequence: CDR1 MNHNY, CDR2 SVGAGI (reference sequence). The CDR3 loop reads CASSYPGLAGGLFQETQYF. Written as DNA, the CDR3 is TGTGCCAGCAGTTACCCAGGACTAGCGGGGGGACTGTTCCAAGAGACCCAGTACTTC.

This rearrangement joins TRBV7-3 to TRBJ2-1; 13 bases align to TRBD2. Germline-derived CDR1 and CDR2 are SGHTA and FQGTGA. The J segment lost 8 bases and the V segment lost 5 bases, leaving 9 bases of the junction unmatched. The length of the CDR3 is 16 residues. The chain's CDR3 is CASSPSPGLAGHEQFF. DNA for the CDR3: TGTGCCAGCAGCCCCTCCCCGGGACTAGCGGGGCATGAGCAGTTCTTC. Complete variable domain (other parts from reference TRBV7-3 and TRBJ2-1): GAGVSQTPSNKVTEKGKYVELRCDPISGHTALYWYRQSLGQGPEFLIYFQGTGAADDSGLPNDRFFAVRPEGSVSTLKIQRTERGDSAVYLCASSPSPGLAGHEQFFGPGTRLTVL.

In this sample, this clonotype turned up a few times. The V and J genes are TRBV7-2 and TRBJ1-4, with 7 bases identical to TRBD1. V shed 3 bases, J shed 8 bases, and the junction held 12 bases outside the gene matches. The CDR3 runs 16 residues. CDR1 is SGHTA, CDR2 FQGNSA, per germline. The CDR3 bases are TGTGCCAGCAGCTTGACCCAACAGGGGATGGGGGAAAAACTGTTTTTT. It is translated as CASSLTQQGMGEKLFF.

This clonotype occurred a few times. This chain connects TRBV20-1 to TRBJ2-5; TRBD2 agrees at 10 bases. This CDR3 has 13 residues. CDR1 and CDR2 (germline): DFQATT, SNEGSKA (reference sequence). CDR3 bases: TGCAGCCCCGGGACTAGCGTACAAGAGACCCAGTACTTC. Translated: CSPGTSVQETQYF.